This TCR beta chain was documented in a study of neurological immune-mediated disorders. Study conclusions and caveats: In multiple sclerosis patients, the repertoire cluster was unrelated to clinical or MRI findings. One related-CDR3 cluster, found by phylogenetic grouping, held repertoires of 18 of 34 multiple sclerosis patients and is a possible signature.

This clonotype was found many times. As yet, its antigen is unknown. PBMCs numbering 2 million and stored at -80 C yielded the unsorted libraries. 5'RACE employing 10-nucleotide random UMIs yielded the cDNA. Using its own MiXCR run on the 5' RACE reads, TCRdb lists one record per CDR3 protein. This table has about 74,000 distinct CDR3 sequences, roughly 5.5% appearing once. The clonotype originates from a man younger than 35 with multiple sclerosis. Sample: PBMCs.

CDR3 in DNA: TGCAGTGCCCCGACAGGGGACTCCTACAATGAGCAGTTCTTC. It specifies CSAPTGDSYNEQFF. The V gene is TRBV20-1, the J gene TRBJ2-1; 8 nucleotides line up with TRBD1. The CDR3 is 14 amino acids. V shed 6 bases and J 0 bases; nucleotides not matched to a gene: 4. Looked up from germline, CDR1 is DFQATT and CDR2 is SNEGSKA (reference sequence).